This TCR beta chain was recorded in a study of monozygotic twins with inflammatory bowel disease. Study results and caveats: Support was absent for any single strong signal or clonotype linked to IBD.

Through template switching, UMIs that included a 6-nucleotide sample barcode were added. TCRdb derives one entry per CDR3 protein from the 5' RACE reads, leaving out DNA. The specimen's table records over 110,000 distinct CDR3 sequences. A remark on this clonotype: The antigen is unknown.

This TCR came from a human donor with ulcerative colitis or Crohn's disease, or a healthy co-twin of an affected twin (not recorded which). The sequenced sample was blood.

The CDR3 region is CASSRGMDREPSGANVLTF. The chain joins TRBV6-1 to TRBJ2-6; there is no DNA to check the TCRdb D call of TRBD1. Germline loops: CDR1 MNHNS, CDR2 SASEGT. The CDR3 totals 19 residues.